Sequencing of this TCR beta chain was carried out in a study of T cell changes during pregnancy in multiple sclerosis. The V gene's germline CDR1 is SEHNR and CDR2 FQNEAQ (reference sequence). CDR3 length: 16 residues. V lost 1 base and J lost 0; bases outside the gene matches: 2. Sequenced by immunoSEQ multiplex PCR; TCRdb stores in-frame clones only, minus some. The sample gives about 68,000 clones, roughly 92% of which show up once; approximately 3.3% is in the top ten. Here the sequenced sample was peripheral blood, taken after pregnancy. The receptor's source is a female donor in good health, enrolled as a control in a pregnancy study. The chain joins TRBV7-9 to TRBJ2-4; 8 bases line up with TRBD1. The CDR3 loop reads CASSLGTGLAKNIQYF. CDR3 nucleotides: TGTGCCAGCAGCTTAGGGACAGGGTTAGCCAAAAACATTCAGTACTTC.